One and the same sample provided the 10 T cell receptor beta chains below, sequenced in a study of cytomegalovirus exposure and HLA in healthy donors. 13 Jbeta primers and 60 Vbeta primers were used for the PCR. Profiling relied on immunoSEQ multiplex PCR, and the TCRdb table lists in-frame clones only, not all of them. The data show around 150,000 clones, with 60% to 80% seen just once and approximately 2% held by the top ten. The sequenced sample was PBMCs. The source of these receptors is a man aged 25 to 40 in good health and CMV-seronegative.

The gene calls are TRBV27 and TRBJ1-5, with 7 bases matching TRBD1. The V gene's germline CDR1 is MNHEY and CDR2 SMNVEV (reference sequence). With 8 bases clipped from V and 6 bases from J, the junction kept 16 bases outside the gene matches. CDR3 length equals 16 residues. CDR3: CASAYRGLNYLQPQHF. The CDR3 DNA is TGTGCCAGCGCCTACAGGGGCCTAAACTACCTTCAGCCCCAGCATTTT.

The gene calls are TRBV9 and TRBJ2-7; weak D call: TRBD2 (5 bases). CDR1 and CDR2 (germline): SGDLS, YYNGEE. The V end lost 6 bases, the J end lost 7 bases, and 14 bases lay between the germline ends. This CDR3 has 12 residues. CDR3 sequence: CASTDLEGEQYF. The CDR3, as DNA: TGTGCCAGCACTGATCTCGAGGGTGAGCAGTACTTC.

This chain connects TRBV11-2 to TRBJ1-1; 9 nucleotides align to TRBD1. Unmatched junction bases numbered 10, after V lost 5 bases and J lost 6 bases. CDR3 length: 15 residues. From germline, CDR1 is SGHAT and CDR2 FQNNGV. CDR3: CASSNPGTGIPEAFF. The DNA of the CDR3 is TGTGCCAGCAGCAACCCCGGGACAGGGATCCCTGAAGCTTTCTTT.

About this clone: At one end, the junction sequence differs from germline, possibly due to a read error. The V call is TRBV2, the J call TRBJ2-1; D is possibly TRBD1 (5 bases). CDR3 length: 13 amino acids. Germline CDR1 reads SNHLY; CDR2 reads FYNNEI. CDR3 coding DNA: TGTGCCAGCAGTGGACAGCCCTACAGTGAGCAGTTCTTC. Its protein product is CASSGQPYSEQFF.

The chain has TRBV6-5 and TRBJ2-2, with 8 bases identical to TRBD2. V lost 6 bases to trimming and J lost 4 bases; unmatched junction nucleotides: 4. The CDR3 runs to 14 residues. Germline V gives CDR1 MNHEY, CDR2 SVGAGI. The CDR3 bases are TGTGCCAGCAGGCAGAGCGGGGGCACCGGGGAGCTGTTTTTT. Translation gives CASRQSGGTGELFF.

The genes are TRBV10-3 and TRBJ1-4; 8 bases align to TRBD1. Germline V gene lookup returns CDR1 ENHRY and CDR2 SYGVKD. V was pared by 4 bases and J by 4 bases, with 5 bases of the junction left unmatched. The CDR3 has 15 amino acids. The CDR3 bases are TGTGCCATCAGTGCCGACAGGGGTGATAATGAAAAACTGTTTTTT. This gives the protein CAISADRGDNEKLFF.

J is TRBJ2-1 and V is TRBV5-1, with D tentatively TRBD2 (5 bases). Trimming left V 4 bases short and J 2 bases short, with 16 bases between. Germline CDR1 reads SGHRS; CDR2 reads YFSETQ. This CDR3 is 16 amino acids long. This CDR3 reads CASSTSGNYPYNEQFF. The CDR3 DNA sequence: TGCGCCAGCAGCACCTCCGGGAACTACCCCTACAATGAGCAGTTCTTC.

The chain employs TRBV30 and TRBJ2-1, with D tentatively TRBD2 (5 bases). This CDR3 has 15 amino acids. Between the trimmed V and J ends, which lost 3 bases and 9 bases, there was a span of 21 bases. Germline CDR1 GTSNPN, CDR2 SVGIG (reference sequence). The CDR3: CAWRKGGSRWGEQFF. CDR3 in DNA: TGTGCCTGGAGAAAGGGCGGGTCCCGTTGGGGTGAGCAGTTCTTC.

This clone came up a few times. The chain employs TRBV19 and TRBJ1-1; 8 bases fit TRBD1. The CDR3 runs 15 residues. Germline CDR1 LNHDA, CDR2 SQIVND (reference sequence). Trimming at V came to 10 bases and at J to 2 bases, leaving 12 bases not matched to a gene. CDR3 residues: CATLPRTGKNTEAFF. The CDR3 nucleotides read TGTGCCACCTTACCCCGGACAGGGAAAAACACTGAAGCTTTCTTT.

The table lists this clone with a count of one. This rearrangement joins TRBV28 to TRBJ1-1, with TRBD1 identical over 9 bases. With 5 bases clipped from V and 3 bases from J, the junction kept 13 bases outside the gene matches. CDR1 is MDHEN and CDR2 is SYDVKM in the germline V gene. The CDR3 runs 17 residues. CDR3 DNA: TGTGCCAGCAGTACCAATTTTGACAGGGGGGCGGACACTGAAGCTTTCTTT. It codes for CASSTNFDRGADTEAFF.